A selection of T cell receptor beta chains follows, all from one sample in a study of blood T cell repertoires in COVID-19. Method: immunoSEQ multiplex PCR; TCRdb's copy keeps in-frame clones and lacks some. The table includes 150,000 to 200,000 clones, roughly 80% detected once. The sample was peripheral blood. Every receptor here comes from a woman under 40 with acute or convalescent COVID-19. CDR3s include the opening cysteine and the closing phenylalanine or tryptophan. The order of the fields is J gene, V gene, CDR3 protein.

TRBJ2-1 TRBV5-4 CASSLENGLAGLIF
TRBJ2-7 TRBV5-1 CASSMDSYEQYF
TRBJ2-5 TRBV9 CASSVRQGLPQETQYF
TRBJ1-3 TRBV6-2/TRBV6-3 CASSYSTGGFGNTIYF
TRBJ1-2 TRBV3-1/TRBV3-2 CASSQREGAYGYTF
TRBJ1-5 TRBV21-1 CASSRGRGINNQPQHF
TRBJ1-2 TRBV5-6 CASSLVNPSYGYTF
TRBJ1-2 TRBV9 CASGANGYTF
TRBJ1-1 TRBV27 CASSIGRADTEAFF
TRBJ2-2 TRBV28 CASSRTGELFF
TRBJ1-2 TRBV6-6 CASTRILGTGGGNYGYTF
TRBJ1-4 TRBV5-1 CASSPDRRSTNEKLFF
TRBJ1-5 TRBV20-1 CSASPYQGARNQPQHF
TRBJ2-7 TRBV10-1 CASSVGLPGEQYF
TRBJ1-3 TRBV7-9 CASSLDIQGKDF
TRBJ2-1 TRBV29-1 CSVGLGGVDEQFF
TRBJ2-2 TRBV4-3 CASSQDYAGELFF
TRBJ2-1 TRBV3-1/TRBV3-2 CASSRGGQAGVNYNEQFF
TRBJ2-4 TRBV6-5 CASSYGPFVAKNIQYF
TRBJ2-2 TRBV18 CASSPQGQENTGELFF
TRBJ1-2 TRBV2 CASRLSGDRGRSGYTF
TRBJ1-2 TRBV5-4 CASSLLPVIGYTF
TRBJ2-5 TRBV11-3 CASSLGLAGGLETQYF
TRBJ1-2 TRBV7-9 CASSLHSGDYGYTF
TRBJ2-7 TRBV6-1 CASSDWATSISSYEQYF
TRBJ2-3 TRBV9 CASSAQDTDTQYF
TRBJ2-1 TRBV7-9 CASSRGQGIYNEQFF
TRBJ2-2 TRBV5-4 CASRATGARELFF
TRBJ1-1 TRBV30 CAWSAWGGLNTEAFF
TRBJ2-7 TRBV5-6 CASSLASDRVLGEQYF
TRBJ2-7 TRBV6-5 CASTKGGTGDYEQYF
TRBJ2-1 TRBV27 CASSLSRGGESSYNEQFF
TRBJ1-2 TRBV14 CASSQERGGGYTF
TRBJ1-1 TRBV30 CAWSVPGRTEAFF
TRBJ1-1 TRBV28 CASSLGREAFF
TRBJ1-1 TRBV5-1 CASSFTGEHTEAFF
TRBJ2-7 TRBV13 CASSLWLAGGSIALEQYF
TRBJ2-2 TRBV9 CASSVEGTGELFF
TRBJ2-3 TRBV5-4 CASSWGVGTDTQYF
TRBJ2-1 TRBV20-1 CSVREQFF
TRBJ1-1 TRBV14 CASSQAGLMNTEAFF
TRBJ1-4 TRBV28 CASSPTGFATNEKLFF
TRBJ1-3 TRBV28 CASSEDRAYRGAIYF
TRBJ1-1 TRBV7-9 CASNLEGAKAFF
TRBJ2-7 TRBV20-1 CSSGAPYEQYF
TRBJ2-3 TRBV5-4 CASSWDRLSTDTQYF
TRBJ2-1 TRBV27 CASSLLSGYYNEQFF
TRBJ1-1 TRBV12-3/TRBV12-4 CASSRQTEAFF
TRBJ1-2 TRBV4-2 CASSQEAKGNYGYTF
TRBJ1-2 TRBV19 CASSIETAFYGYTF
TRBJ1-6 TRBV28 CASTKRGGSYNSPLHF
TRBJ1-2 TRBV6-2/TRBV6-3 CASSGNYGYTF
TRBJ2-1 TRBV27 CASMSDRRTYNEQFF
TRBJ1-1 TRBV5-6 CASSFGGGRTFLAFF
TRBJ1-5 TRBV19 CASSILGSNQPQHF
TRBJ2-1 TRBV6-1 CASSGTTGTSGYNEQFF
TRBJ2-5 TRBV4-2 CASSQVRRRGGTRETQYF
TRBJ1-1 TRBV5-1 CASSLNTGNTEAFF
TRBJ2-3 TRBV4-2 CASSHPFGTRDSSTDTQYF